One sample yielded the 15 T cell receptor beta chains listed below, sequenced in a study of blood T cell repertoires in COVID-19. Repertoires were generated with immunoSEQ multiplex PCR, while TCRdb's copy carries only in-frame clones and drops some. The sample lists about 250,000 clones; roughly 86% were seen once. The sample taken for sequencing was PBMCs or T cells enriched from blood (not recorded which). The source is a woman in her thirties with acute COVID-19.

The chain combines TRBV14 with TRBJ1-1, with a possible D match to TRBD1 (5 bases). The CDR3 consists of 15 residues. V dropped 4 bases and J dropped 8 bases, with 20 bases sitting between them. Germline V gene data show CDR1 as SGHDN and CDR2 as FVKESK. Written as DNA, the CDR3 is TGTGCCAGCAGCCCCCCGGGCAGGGTGGAGGGCGAAGCTTTCTTT. As protein: CASSPPGRVEGEAFF.

The V and J genes are TRBV2 and TRBJ1-1; tentative D call: TRBD1 (6 bases). Trimming stripped 2 bases from V and 6 bases from J, with 10 bases between. The germline gives CDR1 SNHLY, CDR2 FYNNEI. CDR3 size: 13 residues. The CDR3 here is CASSEQQGPEAFF. DNA for the CDR3: TGTGCCAGCAGTGAACAACAGGGCCCTGAAGCTTTCTTT.

The CDR3 loop is CATSRVAGNYGYTF. In nucleotides, the CDR3 is TGTGCCACCAGCAGAGTTGCGGGAAACTATGGCTACACCTTC. The V gene is TRBV15, the J gene TRBJ1-2; no firm D call. CDR3 length: 14 amino acids. Per the germline V gene, CDR1 is LNHNV and CDR2 is YYDKDF (reference sequence). V lost 1 base and J lost 2, with 8 bases in between.

This sequence joins TRBV4-1 and TRBJ2-1, with D perhaps TRBD2 (7 bases). V was cut by 5 bases and J by 7 bases, with 18 bases left in between. The CDR3 spans 15 residues. Per the germline V gene, CDR1 is MGHRA and CDR2 is YSYEKL. CDR3 in DNA: TGCGCCAGCAGCGGATTTGGGGGGGGGCGAAATGAGCAGTTCTTC. Its protein product is CASSGFGGGRNEQFF.

J is TRBJ2-1 and V is TRBV6-2 or TRBV6-3; 14 bases fit TRBD2. The germline V gene encodes CDR1 MNHEY and CDR2 SVGEGT. The CDR3 loop spans 16 amino acids. The V and J ends lost 5 bases and 3 bases, in that order; junction bases with no gene match: 3. CDR3 sequence (DNA): TGTGCCAGCAGTGACGGGACTAGCGGGGGCTACAATGAGCAGTTCTTC. This encodes CASSDGTSGGYNEQFF.

This clone has just a few counts. The V and J genes are TRBV7-2 and TRBJ1-1, with D uncertain. CDR1 is SGHTA, CDR2 FQGNSA, per germline. The ends were cut back, 2 bases at V and 10 bases at J, with 11 bases in the middle. There are 12 residues in the CDR3. The CDR3 nucleotides read TGTGCCAGCAGCTTATTCCCGGTTCGAGCTTTCTTT. Protein product: CASSLFPVRAFF.

The chain couples TRBV11-2 to TRBJ1-6; D is undetermined. V shed 1 base and J shed 6 bases, with 7 bases lying between them. The germline V gene encodes CDR1 SGHAT and CDR2 FQNNGV. CDR3 length: 14 residues. For the CDR3, the DNA is TGTGCCAGCAGCTTAGTGACGGGTAATTCACCCCTCCACTTT. Translating gives CASSLVTGNSPLHF.

V gene TRBV5-6 combines with J gene TRBJ1-4; TRBD1 aligns across 9 bases. The germline V gene encodes CDR1 SGHDT and CDR2 YYEEEE. V lost 4 bases and J lost 7; bases outside the gene matches: 11. The CDR3 consists of 16 residues. CDR3 DNA: TGTGCCAGCAGCCCGGGACAGGGAGAAATTGGTGAAAAACTGTTTTTT. Its protein product is CASSPGQGEIGEKLFF.

The V gene is TRBV2, the J gene TRBJ1-2; possibly TRBD1 for D (5 bases). V lost 10 bases to trimming and J lost 8 bases, with 17 bases between them. CDR1 and CDR2 from the germline V gene are SNHLY and FYNNEI. CDR3 length equals 12 residues. The CDR3 spells CAKADRRYGYTF. The DNA for the CDR3 is TGTGCCAAAGCTGACAGACGATACGGCTACACCTTC.

This rearrangement joins TRBV5-4 to TRBJ2-5; 7 positions match TRBD2. V shed 1 base, J shed 5 bases, and the junction held 8 bases outside the gene matches. Per germline, CDR1 SGHNT and CDR2 YYREEE (reference sequence). The CDR3 loop spans 15 amino acids. In nucleotides, the CDR3 is TGTGCCAGCAGCTTGCCCTCGGGGGGTGGCGAGACCCAGTACTTC. Translation: CASSLPSGGGETQYF.

The chain employs TRBV29-1 and TRBJ2-7; TRBD2 agrees at 9 bases. CDR3 length equals 14 residues. CDR1 is SQVTM and CDR2 is ANQGSEA in the germline V gene. V was clipped by 3 bases and J by 4 bases; unmatched bases: 7. CDR3 bases: TGCAGCGTTGATCCTCTAGCGGGGAAATACGAGCAGTACTTC. This sequence encodes CSVDPLAGKYEQYF.

The chain joins TRBV25-1 to TRBJ2-1; TRBD1 is a possible D gene (5 bases). Looked up from germline, CDR1 is MGHDK and CDR2 is SYGVNS. The CDR3 is 12 residues long. Trimming removed 4 bases from V and 10 bases from J, with 11 bases in between. Here the CDR3 reads CASSVTGKEQFF. The CDR3 nucleotides are TGTGCCAGCAGTGTAACAGGCAAGGAGCAGTTCTTC.

J is TRBJ2-5 and V is TRBV9; 7 nucleotides align to TRBD2. Germline assignment: CDR1 SGDLS and CDR2 YYNGEE. CDR3 size: 15 residues. Trimming took 4 bases from V and 1 from J; bases not matched to a gene: 7. CDR3: CASSSSGGAQETQYF. The CDR3 DNA reads as TGTGCCAGCAGCTCCTCGGGGGGAGCCCAAGAGACCCAGTACTTC.

V gene TRBV14 combines with J gene TRBJ2-2; possibly TRBD1 for D (5 bases). CDR3 size: 15 residues. CDR1 and CDR2 from the germline V gene are SGHDN and FVKESK. V lost 0 bases and J 5 bases, leaving 10 bases between the germline ends. The CDR3 coding sequence is TGTGCCAGCAGCCAAGACCAGGGTGGGACCGGGGAGCTGTTTTTT. This gives the protein CASSQDQGGTGELFF. Together with reference TRBV14 and TRBJ2-2, the CDR3 gives the full variable domain: EAGVTQFPSHSVIEKGQTVTLRCDPISGHDNLYWYRRVMGKEIKFLLHFVKESKQDESGMPNNRFLAERTGGTYSTLKVQPAELEDSGVYFCASSQDQGGTGELFFGEGSRLTVL.

This sequence joins TRBV6-4 and TRBJ1-5; no reliable D call. The CDR3 totals 13 residues. The ends were cut back, 6 bases at V and 11 bases at J, with 17 bases in the middle. Per the germline V gene, CDR1 is MRHNA and CDR2 is SNTAGT. In DNA form, the CDR3 reads TGTGCCAGCAGCCACGCGGAACGGGAGACCCAGCATTTT. It specifies CASSHAERETQHF.